This TCR beta chain is from a study of neoadjuvant anti-PD-1 for oral cavity cancer. Study as a whole: Before surgery, most patients got three to four biweekly 3 mg/kg nivolumab doses. Non-progressing patients received a fourth nivolumab dose near day 43, then surgery on days 50-56.

As to this clone: As yet, its antigen is unknown.

Study-level results: With a few patients per group, TCR findings need larger cohorts.

The CDR3 extends over 16 amino acids. Trimming removed 4 bases from V and 1 base from J, with 17 bases in between. In germline, CDR1 is SGHRS, CDR2 YFSETQ. Measured with immunoSEQ multiplex PCR; TCRdb has only the in-frame clones, and not every one. The sample lists 9,000 to 9,500 clones; roughly 70% were seen once. This sequence was found in a person aged 40 to 85 with oral cavity squamous cell carcinoma. The chain has TRBV5-1 and TRBJ1-1, with D perhaps TRBD1 (6 bases). The specimen was tumor tissue, collected before nivolumab (anti-PD-1) treatment. The CDR3 reads CASSPSPGGANTEAFF. In nucleotides, the CDR3 is TGCGCCAGCAGCCCCTCCCCGGGGGGGGCGAACACTGAAGCTTTCTTT.